This is a list of T cell receptor beta chains from one sample in a study of T-cell reconstitution after alpha-beta-depleted transplantation in children. TCRdb passed the PCR reads through MiXCR, listing each CDR3 protein once. The sample carries roughly 200,000 distinct CDR3 sequences, around 7.7% recorded once. Here the sequenced sample was PBMCs, mostly from graft donor cells, taken 360 days after TCRalphabeta/CD19-depleted stem cell transplant. All receptors come from a male patient between 2 and 9 years old who had a stem cell transplant for acute myeloid leukemia, so the T cells may come from the graft donor. Both conserved end residues are part of each CDR3. A D gene is named only where the DNA matches it firmly. Not every row has a clone size; where given, it reads once, few, many or a size class.

abundance	d_gene	v_gene	j_gene	CDR3nt	CDR3aa
many	-	TRBV28	TRBJ2-5	TGTGCCAGCAGTCCTTCCCGGGTTTTGGAGACCCAGTACTTC	CASSPSRVLETQYF
few	-	TRBV20-1	TRBJ2-5	TGCAGTGCTACGGACTTCCAAGAGACCCAGTACTTC	CSATDFQETQYF
-	-	TRBV5-1	TRBJ1-2	TGCGCCAGCAGCTCAGACTATGGCTACACCTTC	CASSSDYGYTF
-	-	TRBV6-6	TRBJ2-2	TGTGCCAGCACGGCTAGCCCCGGGGAGCTGTTTTTT	CASTASPGELFF
-	TRBD2	TRBV6-4	TRBJ2-3	TGTGCCAGCAGTGACTCCCCCCCGGGGGGAAATTCAGATACGCAGTATTTT	CASSDSPPGGNSDTQYF
-	TRBD1	TRBV7-6	TRBJ2-3	TGTGCCAGCAGCCAATTCCGGGACAGGGGGTCAGATACGCAGTATTTT	CASSQFRDRGSDTQYF
many	-	TRBV28	TRBJ2-3	TGTGCCAGCAGTCTTAGGAGGATCTTAGATACGCAGTATTTT	CASSLRRILDTQYF
-	-	TRBV29-1	TRBJ2-7	TGCAGCGTTGCGAGGTCCGTTTACGAGCAGTACTTC	CSVARSVYEQYF
-	TRBD1	TRBV5-1	TRBJ1-2	TGCGCCAGCAGATGGACAGGGAACTATGGCTACACCTTC	CASRWTGNYGYTF
once	-	TRBV12-3/TRBV12-4	TRBJ2-2	TGTGCCAGCATCGTACGGTTCGGCGGGGAGCTGTTTTTT	CASIVRFGGELFF
few	TRBD2	TRBV12-3/TRBV12-4	TRBJ2-7	TGTGCCAGCAGTTGGAACCGGGAGGACGAGCAGTACTTC	CASSWNREDEQYF
few	-	TRBV6-5	TRBJ2-5	TGTGCCAGCAGTTACGGGGGGCTTAGCGGACAAGAGACCCAGTACTTC	CASSYGGLSGQETQYF
many	TRBD1	TRBV20-1	TRBJ1-2	TGCAGTGCTTCAGGGGGCCAGAACTATGGCTACACCTTC	CSASGGQNYGYTF
many	TRBD2	TRBV5-1	TRBJ2-5	TGCGCCAGCAGCCCGACTAGCGGGGACCAAGAGACCCAGTACTTC	CASSPTSGDQETQYF
few	-	TRBV3-1	TRBJ1-5	TGTGCCAGCAGCCAAGATGGGCGGGAAACTGGCAATCAGCCCCAGCATTTT	CASSQDGRETGNQPQHF
few	-	TRBV3-1	TRBJ1-3	TGTGCCAGCCATGGGGGGTCCAAATCTGGAAACACCATATATTTT	CASHGGSKSGNTIYF
many	TRBD1	TRBV5-1	TRBJ2-7	TGCGCCAGCAGCTTGGGACAGGGGGGTGCCGAGCAGTACTTC	CASSLGQGGAEQYF
few	-	TRBV29-1	TRBJ2-7	TGCAGCGTTGAAGACCTAGACAACTACGAGCAGTACTTC	CSVEDLDNYEQYF
few	TRBD2	TRBV4-1	TRBJ2-1	TGCGCCAGCAGGACTAGCGGGAATTTCAATGAGCAGTTCTTC	CASRTSGNFNEQFF
many	-	TRBV12-3/TRBV12-4	TRBJ2-3	TGTGCCAGCAGTGGCAGGGGATTTAGCACAGATACGCAGTATTTT	CASSGRGFSTDTQYF
many	-	TRBV7-3	TRBJ2-3	TGTGCCAGCAGCTTAATAGGTAGCGCAGATACGCAGTATTTT	CASSLIGSADTQYF
few	-	TRBV29-1	TRBJ1-1	TGCAGCGCCATAGACAGGTTGGGCACTGAAGCTTTCTTT	CSAIDRLGTEAFF
few	-	TRBV20-1	TRBJ2-1	TGCAGTGCTAGAGATACCAGCAGACATTACAATGAGCAGTTCTTC	CSARDTSRHYNEQFF
-	TRBD1	TRBV18	TRBJ2-5	TGTGCCAGCTCACGGGGACAGGGCCACCAAGAGACCCAGTACTTC	CASSRGQGHQETQYF
many	-	TRBV5-1	TRBJ2-1	TGCGCCAGCAGCCCCCTCCCATTTAAGGATGAGCAGTTCTTC	CASSPLPFKDEQFF
few	-	TRBV7-9	TRBJ1-5	TGTGCCAGCAGCTTAGCACGGGCGGGGGGGAGTCAGCCCCAGCATTTT	CASSLARAGGSQPQHF
-	TRBD2	TRBV20-1	TRBJ2-3	TGCAGTGCCCCCATCGGGGGGGCAGATACGCAGTATTTT	CSAPIGGADTQYF
few	-	TRBV18	TRBJ2-2	TGTGCCAGCTCACCATTCGCGCGGGACTTCACCGGGGAGCTGTTTTTT	CASSPFARDFTGELFF
few	-	TRBV11-2	TRBJ1-5	TGTGCCAGCAGCTTGGGGTCGGGCAGCAATCAGCCCCAGCATTTT	CASSLGSGSNQPQHF
-	-	TRBV5-1	TRBJ2-5	TGCGCCAGCAGCTTGGACAGGGCGGACCGAGAGACCCAGTACTTC	CASSLDRADRETQYF
-	TRBD1	TRBV12-3/TRBV12-4	TRBJ1-2	TGTGCCAGCAGTTTTGGGGGAACAGGGGTCGGGGGCTACACCTTC	CASSFGGTGVGGYTF
many	-	TRBV5-5	TRBJ2-1	TGTGCCAGCAGTCGGGGGGCGGGGTCCTACAATGAGCAGTTCTTC	CASSRGAGSYNEQFF
many	-	TRBV20-1	TRBJ2-5	TGCAGTGCTAGACAGGGAAAAGAGACCCAGTACTTC	CSARQGKETQYF
few	-	TRBV7-8	TRBJ1-2	TGTGCCAGCAGCCACCTAGACAGACACTATGGCTACACCTTC	CASSHLDRHYGYTF
-	TRBD1	TRBV9	TRBJ1-2	TGTGCCAGCAGCGGACAGGGGCGCCTCCTCTATGGCTACACCTTC	CASSGQGRLLYGYTF
-	-	TRBV7-9	TRBJ1-5	TGTGCCAGCAGCTTAGATGCCTTGCGTGGGCCCCAGCATTTT	CASSLDALRGPQHF
many	-	TRBV4-3	TRBJ2-7	TGCGCCAGCAGCCAAGACTGGGGACATATCTACGAGCAGTACTTC	CASSQDWGHIYEQYF
many	-	TRBV12-3/TRBV12-4	TRBJ2-1	TGTGCCAGCAACCGGGACTCCTACAATGAGCAGTTCTTC	CASNRDSYNEQFF
many	TRBD2	TRBV7-6	TRBJ2-1	TGTGCCAGCAGCTTAGACGCTAGCGGGGTCAATGAGCAGTTCTTC	CASSLDASGVNEQFF
-	TRBD1	TRBV4-3	TRBJ2-7	TGCGCCAGCAGCCAAGCACAGGGGGCGCAATACGAGCAGTACTTC	CASSQAQGAQYEQYF
few	TRBD1	TRBV29-1	TRBJ1-2	TGCAGCAGCGGACAGGGAAGCTATGGCTACACCTTC	CSSGQGSYGYTF
-	-	TRBV12-3/TRBV12-4	TRBJ2-2	TGTGCCAGCAGTTGGGACACCGGGGAGCTGTTTTTT	CASSWDTGELFF
-	-	TRBV20-1	TRBJ1-1	TGCAGTGCTAGAGAGGATGCTTACACTGAAGCTTTCTTT	CSAREDAYTEAFF
many	-	TRBV28	TRBJ2-7	TGTGCCAGCAGTCTCACTCCTAGCTCCTACGAGCAGTACTTC	CASSLTPSSYEQYF
few	TRBD1	TRBV7-2	TRBJ2-6	TGTGCCAGCAGGAGGGGGACAGGGAAGGACGGGGCCAACGTCCTGACTTTC	CASRRGTGKDGANVLTF